This T cell receptor (beta chain) appears in the sequencing data of a study of technical replicates of blood from a handful of donors. Profiling relied on immunoSEQ multiplex PCR, and the TCRdb table lists in-frame clones only, not all of them. The sample holds tens of thousands of clones, around 97% seen once. Trimming pared 1 base from V and 9 bases from J, leaving 7 bases between. Germline lookup yields CDR1 GTSNPN and CDR2 SVGIG (reference sequence). This CDR3 spans 11 amino acids. This chain connects TRBV30 to TRBJ2-1; perhaps TRBD1 as D (5 bases). This TCR derives from a human donor in good health. The sequencing sample was made of T cells isolated from PBMCs. CDR3 DNA sequence: TGTGCCTGGAGTGGACAGAGTGAGCAGTTCTTC. It translates to CAWSGQSEQFF.